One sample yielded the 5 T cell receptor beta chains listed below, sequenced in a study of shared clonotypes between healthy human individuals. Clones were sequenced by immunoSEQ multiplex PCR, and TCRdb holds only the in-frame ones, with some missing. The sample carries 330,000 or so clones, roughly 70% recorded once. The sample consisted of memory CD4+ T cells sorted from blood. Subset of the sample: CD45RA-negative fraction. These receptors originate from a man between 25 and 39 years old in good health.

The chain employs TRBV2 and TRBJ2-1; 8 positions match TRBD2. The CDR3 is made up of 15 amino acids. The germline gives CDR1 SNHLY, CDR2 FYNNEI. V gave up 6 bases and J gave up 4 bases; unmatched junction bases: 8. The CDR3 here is CASSGGLGLYNEQFF. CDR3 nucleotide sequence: TGTGCCAGCAGCGGGGGACTAGGACTATACAATGAGCAGTTCTTC.

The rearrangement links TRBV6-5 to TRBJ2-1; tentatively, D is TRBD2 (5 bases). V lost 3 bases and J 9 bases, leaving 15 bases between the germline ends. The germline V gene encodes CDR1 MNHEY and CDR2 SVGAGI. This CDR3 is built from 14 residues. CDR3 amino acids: CASSYLGFGSEQFF. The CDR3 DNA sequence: TGTGCCAGCAGTTATTTGGGTTTTGGGAGTGAGCAGTTCTTC.

For the CDR3, the DNA is TGTGCCAGCAGCCCAGGGAGACCTGAAGCTTTCTTT. It yields the protein CASSPGRPEAFF. V is TRBV16 and J is TRBJ1-1; TRBD1 is a possible D gene (5 bases). Germline values: CDR1 KGHSY, CDR2 FQNENV. Trimming took off 4 bases at V and 6 bases at J, with 9 bases between the two ends. This CDR3 has 12 residues. Looking up the rest from reference TRBV16 and TRBJ1-1 gives the full variable domain: GEEVAQTPKHLVRGEGQKAKLYCAPIKGHSYVFWYQQVLKNEFKFLISFQNENVFDETGMPKERFSAKCLPNSPCSLEIQATKLEDSAVYFCASSPGRPEAFFGQGTRLTVV.

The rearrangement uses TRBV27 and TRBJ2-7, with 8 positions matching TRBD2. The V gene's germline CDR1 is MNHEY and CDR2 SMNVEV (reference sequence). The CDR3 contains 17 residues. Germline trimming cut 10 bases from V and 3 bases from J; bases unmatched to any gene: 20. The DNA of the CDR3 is TGTGCCACGCTTGCACGTAGCGGGACTATGGGCTACTACGAGCAGTACTTC. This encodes CATLARSGTMGYYEQYF.

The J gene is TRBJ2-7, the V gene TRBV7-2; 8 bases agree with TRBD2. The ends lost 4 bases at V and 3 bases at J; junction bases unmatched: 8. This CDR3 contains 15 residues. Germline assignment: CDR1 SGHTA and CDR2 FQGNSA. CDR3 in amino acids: CASSSSPGGGYEQYF. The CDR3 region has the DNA TGTGCCAGCAGCTCTAGCCCGGGAGGGGGCTACGAGCAGTACTTC.